This record concerns one T cell receptor (beta chain) sequence. The antigen is unknown. This sample was taken from a study of T cell responses to AZD1222 COVID-19 vaccine. This table comes from immunoSEQ multiplex PCR, and its TCRdb copy is limited to in-frame clones, with some not included. The table includes 95,000 to 100,000 clones, approximately 89% detected once. Study-wide results and limits: Baseline seropositivity characterized only six or seven AZD1222 recipients. Clonal diversity was possibly underestimated, and white British individuals and females predominated among donors. Spike-spanning, vaccine-associated CD4 TCRs were dominant at 160-218 and 743-854.

This sample comprised peripheral blood, obtained 28 days after the second AZD1222 dose. This receptor was taken from an adult who received the AZD1222 COVID-19 vaccine.

CDR3 protein: CASSQDRPQTGSKQYF. The CDR3 region has the DNA TGCGCCAGCAGCCAAGATCGGCCCCAGACAGGGAGCAAGCAGTACTTC. The chain recombines TRBV4-1 with TRBJ2-7; TRBD1 matches 7 bases. J lost 8 bases, V lost 0 bases, and 13 bases had no gene match. The CDR3 has 16 residues. CDR1 and CDR2 from the germline V gene are MGHRA and YSYEKL.